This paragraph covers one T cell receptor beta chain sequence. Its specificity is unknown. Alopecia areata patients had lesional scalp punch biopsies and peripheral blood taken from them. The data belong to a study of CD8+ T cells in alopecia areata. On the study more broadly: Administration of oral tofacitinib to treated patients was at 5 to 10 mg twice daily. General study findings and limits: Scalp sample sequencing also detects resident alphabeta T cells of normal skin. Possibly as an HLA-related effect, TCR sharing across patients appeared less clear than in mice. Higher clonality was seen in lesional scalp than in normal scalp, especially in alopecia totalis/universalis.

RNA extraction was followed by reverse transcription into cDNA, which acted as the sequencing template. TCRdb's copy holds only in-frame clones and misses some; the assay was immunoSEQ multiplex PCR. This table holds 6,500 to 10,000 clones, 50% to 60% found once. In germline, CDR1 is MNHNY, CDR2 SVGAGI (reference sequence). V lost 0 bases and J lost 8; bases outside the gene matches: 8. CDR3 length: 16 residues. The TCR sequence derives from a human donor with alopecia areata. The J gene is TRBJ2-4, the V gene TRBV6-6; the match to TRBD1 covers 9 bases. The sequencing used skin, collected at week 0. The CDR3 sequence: CASSYSIGDRADIQYF. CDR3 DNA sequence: TGTGCCAGCAGTTACTCGATAGGGGACAGGGCCGACATTCAGTACTTC.